Each of the 17 T cell receptor beta chains below was sequenced from the same sample in a study of radiotherapy plus CTLA-4 blockade in lung cancer. Sequencing used immunoSEQ multiplex PCR; TCRdb keeps in-frame clones, though not all of them. The sample holds just under 45,000 clones, about 70% seen once. The sample in question was peripheral blood, obtained from a patient treated with radiotherapy plus ipilimumab. The receptors shown here come from a human donor with non-small cell lung cancer who had a partial response to radiotherapy plus ipilimumab.

The chain uses TRBV28 and TRBJ2-5; 10 nucleotides agree with TRBD2. The tail of the sequence fits TRBJ2-7 better, so the J call may be wrong. CDR1 and CDR2 from the germline V gene are MDHEN and SYDVKM. The CDR3 contains 15 residues. CDR3: CASSGPGLATYEQYF. The CDR3 DNA follows: TGTGCCAGCAGTGGGCCGGGACTAGCGACGTACGAGCAGTACTTC.

CDR3 bases: TGTGCCAGCAGCTTGGGTGGAGACCCGAGCTCCTACGAGCAGTACTTC. Translated, it gives CASSLGGDPSSYEQYF. This chain links TRBV5-6 with TRBJ2-7, with D unresolved. CDR1 is SGHDT, CDR2 YYEEEE, per germline. The CDR3 has 16 amino acids. V dropped 0 bases and J dropped 0 bases, with 13 bases sitting between them.

This clone has at least ten counts. The chain is built from TRBV7-9 and TRBJ2-5; TRBD2 is a possible D gene (6 bases). The V gene's germline CDR1 is SEHNR and CDR2 FQNEAQ (reference sequence). V lost 2 bases and J lost 3, with 7 bases in between. The CDR3 covers 13 residues. In DNA, the CDR3 is TGTGCCAGCAGCTTACCGGGAGAAGAGACCCAGTACTTC. This sequence encodes CASSLPGEETQYF.

The chain links TRBV7-2 to TRBJ1-5; D gene ambiguous. CDR1 is SGHTA, CDR2 FQGNSA, per germline. This CDR3 has 13 residues. Trimming cost V 5 bases and J 0 bases, with 5 bases left between them. The chain's CDR3 is CASSHGSNQPQHF. CDR3 bases: TGTGCCAGCAGCCACGGTAGCAATCAGCCCCAGCATTTT.

The chain joins TRBV15 to TRBJ1-1; the match to TRBD1 covers 9 bases. V gave up 3 bases and J gave up 1 base; unmatched junction bases: 3. There are 15 residues in the CDR3. The germline V gene has CDR1 LNHNV and CDR2 YYDKDF (reference sequence). The CDR3 loop reads CATSSTGGSNTEAFF. The CDR3 nucleotides are TGTGCCACCAGCAGCACAGGGGGCTCGAACACTGAAGCTTTCTTT.

This clone was found once. The chain joins TRBV19 to TRBJ2-5; D might be TRBD2 (5 bases). TRBJ2-7 explains the end of the DNA better; the J call may be wrong. This CDR3 has 12 residues. In germline, CDR1 is LNHDA, CDR2 SQIVND (reference sequence). CDR3 sequence (DNA): TGTGCCAGTAGTGGACTTTCCTACGAGCAGTACTTC. Translation: CASSGLSYEQYF.

CDR3 sequence (DNA): TGTGCCAGCAGTTACTCTAGATTTAGAGGCCAGCCCCAGCATTTT. Its translation is CASSYSRFRGQPQHF. The chain couples TRBV6-6 to TRBJ1-5; D is ambiguous. V was pared by 0 bases and J by 7 bases, with 13 bases between. This CDR3 region has 15 residues. The germline V gene has CDR1 MNHNY and CDR2 SVGAGI (reference sequence).

The rearrangement joins TRBV5-1 to TRBJ2-5; 7 bases map to TRBD1. The V gene's germline CDR1 is SGHRS and CDR2 YFSETQ. V lost 4 bases to trimming and J lost 3 bases; unmatched junction nucleotides: 9. The CDR3 length is 15 residues. The chain's CDR3 is CASSTVGTEEETQYF. The DNA of the CDR3 is TGCGCCAGCAGCACCGTAGGGACAGAAGAAGAGACCCAGTACTTC.

This clone appeared a few times. The chain carries TRBV4-1 and TRBJ2-1; TRBD2 agrees at 10 bases. Germline-derived CDR1 and CDR2 are MGHRA and YSYEKL. CDR3 length equals 15 residues. With V trimmed by 8 bases and J by 4 bases, 8 bases remained unmatched. The CDR3 loop is CASGGGTSAYNEQFF. In nucleotides, the CDR3 is TGCGCCAGCGGGGGGGGGACTAGCGCTTACAATGAGCAGTTCTTC.

In its sample, this clone was seen a few times. J is TRBJ2-7 and V is TRBV18, with 7 bases that match TRBD1. Germline CDR1 is KGHSH and CDR2 is LQKENI. This CDR3 contains 15 residues. J was trimmed by 3 bases and V by 4 bases; bases with no gene match: 9. CDR3 protein: CASSQWTGVNYEQYF. CDR3 nucleotides: TGTGCCAGCTCACAATGGACAGGAGTGAACTACGAGCAGTACTTC.

J is TRBJ2-1 and V is TRBV7-2; possibly TRBD2 for D (7 bases). Trimming stripped 5 bases from V and 7 bases from J, with 18 bases between. There are 15 residues in the CDR3. Germline loops: CDR1 SGHTA, CDR2 FQGNSA. CDR3 protein: CASSQWGGAVNEQFF. The CDR3 DNA follows: TGTGCCAGCAGCCAGTGGGGGGGGGCGGTTAATGAGCAGTTCTTC.

This clone was recorded only once. The gene calls are TRBV7-2 and TRBJ2-3; perhaps TRBD1 as D (5 bases). The CDR3 sequence is 12 residues long. Germline-derived CDR1 and CDR2 are SGHTA and FQGNSA. V lost 4 bases, J lost 9 bases, and 11 bases lay in between. In nucleotides, the CDR3 is TGTGCCAGCAGCTCTATTACAGGCACGCAGTATTTT. This codes for CASSSITGTQYF.

The chain couples TRBV12-5 to TRBJ2-2; 7 bases fit TRBD2. J gave up 7 bases and V 3 bases, and 2 bases lay outside the gene matches. CDR3 size: 13 residues. Per germline, CDR1 LGHNT and CDR2 FRNRAP. CDR3 bases: TGTGCTAGTGGTTTAGCGGGGAACGGGGAGCTGTTTTTT. Its protein product is CASGLAGNGELFF.

This clone was observed a handful of times. This chain joins TRBV19 and TRBJ1-2, with D perhaps TRBD1 (5 bases). The V and J ends lost 1 base and 1 base respectively, with 16 bases between them. Germline V gene sequence: CDR1 LNHDA, CDR2 SQIVND (reference sequence). The CDR3 is 17 amino acids. In nucleotides, the CDR3 is TGTGCCAGTAGTATAGTAGGGGCCGAGATTTATAACTATGGCTACACCTTC. Translated: CASSIVGAEIYNYGYTF.

The gene calls are TRBV9 and TRBJ1-1; TRBD1 matches at 11 bases. The germline CDR1 and CDR2 sequences are SGDLS and YYNGEE. The CDR3 is made up of 15 amino acids. Germline trimming cut 4 bases from V and 6 bases from J; bases unmatched to any gene: 8. CDR3 DNA sequence: TGTGCCAGCAGCTTCCGGGACAGGGGGAGTTCTGAAGCTTTCTTT. This translates into CASSFRDRGSSEAFF.

This chain connects TRBV6-5 to TRBJ2-7, with D possibly being TRBD2 (6 bases). This CDR3 is built from 14 residues. Germline V CDR1 and CDR2: MNHEY, SVGAGI. V dropped 2 bases and J dropped 3 bases, with 11 bases sitting between them. The DNA of the CDR3 is TGTGCCAGCAGTTACAGGAGGGGCAACTACGAGCAGTACTTC. Translated: CASSYRRGNYEQYF.

This clone was seen only a few times. The chain joins TRBV5-1 to TRBJ1-1; no clear D gene. V was cut by 0 bases and J by 6 bases, with 9 bases left in between. This CDR3 comprises 13 residues. Germline values: CDR1 SGHRS, CDR2 YFSETQ. CDR3: CASSLDGEAEAFF. CDR3 DNA: TGCGCCAGCAGCTTGGACGGCGAGGCTGAAGCTTTCTTT. Using reference TRBV5-1 and TRBJ1-1 for the parts outside the CDR3, the full variable domain is KAGVTQTPRYLIKTRGQQVTLSCSPISGHRSVSWYQQTPGQGLQFLFEYFSETQRNKGNFPGRFSGRQFSNSRSEMNVSTLELGDSALYLCASSLDGEAEAFFGQGTRLTVV.